This T cell receptor (beta chain) was retrieved from a study of identical twins. This clonotype was seen ten or more times. TCRdb independently ran MiXCR on the 5' RACE reads; one entry per CDR3 protein. This sample has 250,000 or so distinct CDR3 sequences, with approximately 7% found just once. The same data also contributed to another study, on yellow fever vaccine responses in identical twins.

The sequenced material came from memory (CD45RO+) T cells sorted from blood. The receptor was derived from a woman between 18 and 30 years old in good health.

CDR3 sequence reads: CASSGQGADEQFF. The CDR3 DNA reads TGCGCCAGCAGTGGTCAGGGGGCGGATGAGCAGTTCTTC. This chain joins TRBV10-1 and TRBJ2-1; 8 nucleotides align to TRBD1. The V gene's germline CDR1 is WNHNN and CDR2 SYGVQD (reference sequence). The J segment lost 8 bases and the V segment lost 4 bases, leaving 4 bases of the junction unmatched. The CDR3 sequence is 13 residues long.